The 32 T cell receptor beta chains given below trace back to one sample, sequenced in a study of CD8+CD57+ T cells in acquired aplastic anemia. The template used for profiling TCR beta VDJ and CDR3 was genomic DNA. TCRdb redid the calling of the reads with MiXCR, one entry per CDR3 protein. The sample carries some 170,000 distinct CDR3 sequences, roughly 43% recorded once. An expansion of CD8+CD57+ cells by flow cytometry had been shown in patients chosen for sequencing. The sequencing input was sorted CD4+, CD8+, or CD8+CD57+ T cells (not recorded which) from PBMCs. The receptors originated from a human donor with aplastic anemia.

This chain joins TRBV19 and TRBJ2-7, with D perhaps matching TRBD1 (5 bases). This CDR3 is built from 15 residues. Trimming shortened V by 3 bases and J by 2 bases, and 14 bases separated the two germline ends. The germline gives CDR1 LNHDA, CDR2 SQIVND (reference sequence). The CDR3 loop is CASSIDSSPPYEQYF. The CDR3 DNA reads TGTGCCAGTAGTATCGACAGCTCCCCCCCCTACGAGCAGTACTTC.

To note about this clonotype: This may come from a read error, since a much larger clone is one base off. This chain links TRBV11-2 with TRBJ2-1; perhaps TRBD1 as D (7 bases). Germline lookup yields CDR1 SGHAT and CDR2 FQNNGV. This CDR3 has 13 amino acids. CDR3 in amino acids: CASSPGGYNEQLF. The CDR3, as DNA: TGTGCCAGCAGCCCAGGGGGGTACAATGAGCAGCTCTTC.

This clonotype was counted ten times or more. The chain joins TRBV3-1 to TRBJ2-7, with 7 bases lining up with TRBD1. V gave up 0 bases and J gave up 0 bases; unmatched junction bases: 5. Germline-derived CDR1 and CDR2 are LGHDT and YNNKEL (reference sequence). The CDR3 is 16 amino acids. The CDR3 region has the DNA TGTGCCAGCAGCCAAGATAGTGGGACAGACTCCTACGAGCAGTACTTC. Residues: CASSQDSGTDSYEQYF.

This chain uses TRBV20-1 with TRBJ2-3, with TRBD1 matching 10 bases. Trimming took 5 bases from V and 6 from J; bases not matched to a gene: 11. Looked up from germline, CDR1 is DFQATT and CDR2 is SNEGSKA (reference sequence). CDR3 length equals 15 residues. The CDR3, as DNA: TGCAGTGCTCGTACCGGGACAGGGGCGACCGATACGCAGTATTTT. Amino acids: CSARTGTGATDTQYF.

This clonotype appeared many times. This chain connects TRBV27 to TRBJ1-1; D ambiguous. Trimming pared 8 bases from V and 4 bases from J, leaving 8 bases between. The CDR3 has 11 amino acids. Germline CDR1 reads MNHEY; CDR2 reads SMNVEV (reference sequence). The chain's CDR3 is CASLRGTEAFF. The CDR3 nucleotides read TGTGCCAGCCTTCGCGGCACTGAAGCTTTCTTT.

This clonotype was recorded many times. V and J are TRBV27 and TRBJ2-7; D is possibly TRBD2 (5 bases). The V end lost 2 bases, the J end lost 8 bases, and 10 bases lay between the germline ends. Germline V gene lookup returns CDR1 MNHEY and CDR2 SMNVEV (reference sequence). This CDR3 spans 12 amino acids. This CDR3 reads CASSLERGQQYF. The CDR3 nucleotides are TGTGCCAGCAGTTTAGAACGGGGTCAGCAGTACTTC.

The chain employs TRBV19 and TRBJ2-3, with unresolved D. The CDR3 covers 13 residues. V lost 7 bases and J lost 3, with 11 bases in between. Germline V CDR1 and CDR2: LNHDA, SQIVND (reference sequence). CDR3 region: CASKVEGTDTQYF. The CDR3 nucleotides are TGTGCCAGTAAGGTAGAAGGGACAGATACGCAGTATTTT.

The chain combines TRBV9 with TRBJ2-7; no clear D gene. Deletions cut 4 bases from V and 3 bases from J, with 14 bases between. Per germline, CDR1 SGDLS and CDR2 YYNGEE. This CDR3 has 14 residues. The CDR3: CASSLTLQSYEQYF. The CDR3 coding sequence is TGTGCCAGCAGCTTGACTCTACAGAGCTACGAGCAGTACTTC. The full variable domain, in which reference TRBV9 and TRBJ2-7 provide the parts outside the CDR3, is DSGVTQTPKHLITATGQRVTLRCSPRSGDLSVYWYQQSLDQGLQFLIQYYNGEERAKGNILERFSAQQFPDLHSELNLSSLELGDSALYFCASSLTLQSYEQYFGPGTRLTVT.

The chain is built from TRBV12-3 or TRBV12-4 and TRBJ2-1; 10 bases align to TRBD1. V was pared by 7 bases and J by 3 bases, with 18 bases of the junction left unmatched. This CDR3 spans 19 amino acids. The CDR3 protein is CASTDRLKRTGGNYNEQFF. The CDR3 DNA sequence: TGTGCCAGCACCGACCGCCTGAAAAGGACAGGGGGAAACTACAATGAGCAGTTCTTC.

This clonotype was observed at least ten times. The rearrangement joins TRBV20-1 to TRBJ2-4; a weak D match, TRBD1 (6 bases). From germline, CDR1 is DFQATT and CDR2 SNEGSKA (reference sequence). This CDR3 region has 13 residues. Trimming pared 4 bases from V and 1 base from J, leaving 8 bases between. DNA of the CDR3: TGCAGTGCTACAGACAGGGCCAAAAACATTCAGTACTTC. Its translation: CSATDRAKNIQYF.

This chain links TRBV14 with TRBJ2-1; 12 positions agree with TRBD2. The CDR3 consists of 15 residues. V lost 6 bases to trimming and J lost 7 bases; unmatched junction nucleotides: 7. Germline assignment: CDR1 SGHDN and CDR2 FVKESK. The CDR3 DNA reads TGTGCCAGCAGAACTAGCGGGGGGACTTGGAATGAGCAGTTCTTC. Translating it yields CASRTSGGTWNEQFF.

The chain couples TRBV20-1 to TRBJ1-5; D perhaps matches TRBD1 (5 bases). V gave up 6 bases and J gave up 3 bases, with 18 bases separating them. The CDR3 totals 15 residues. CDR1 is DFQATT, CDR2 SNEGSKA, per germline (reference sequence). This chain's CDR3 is CSASVAGVANQPQHF. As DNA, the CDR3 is TGCAGTGCCTCCGTGGCGGGGGTAGCCAATCAGCCCCAGCATTTT.

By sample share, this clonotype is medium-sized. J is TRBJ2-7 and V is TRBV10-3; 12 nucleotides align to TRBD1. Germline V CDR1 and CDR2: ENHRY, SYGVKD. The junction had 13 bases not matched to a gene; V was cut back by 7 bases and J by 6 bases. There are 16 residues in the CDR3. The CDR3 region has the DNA TGTGCCATCACCCGAGGAAGGGACAGGGGGCCAGGCGAGCAGTACTTC. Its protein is CAITRGRDRGPGEQYF.

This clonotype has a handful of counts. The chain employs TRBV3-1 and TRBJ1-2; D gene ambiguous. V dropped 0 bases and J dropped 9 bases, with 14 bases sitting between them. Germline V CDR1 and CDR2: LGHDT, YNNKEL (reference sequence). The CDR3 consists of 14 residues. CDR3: CASSQDVGRPSYTF. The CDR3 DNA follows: TGTGCCAGCAGCCAAGATGTAGGGAGACCCAGCTACACCTTC.

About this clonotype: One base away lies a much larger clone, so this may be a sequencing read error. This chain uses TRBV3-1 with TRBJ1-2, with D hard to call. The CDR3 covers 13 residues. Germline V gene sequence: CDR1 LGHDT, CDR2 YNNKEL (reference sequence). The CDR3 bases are TGTGTCAGCAGCCAAGGGCCTGGCTATGGCTACACCTTC. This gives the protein CVSSQGPGYGYTF.

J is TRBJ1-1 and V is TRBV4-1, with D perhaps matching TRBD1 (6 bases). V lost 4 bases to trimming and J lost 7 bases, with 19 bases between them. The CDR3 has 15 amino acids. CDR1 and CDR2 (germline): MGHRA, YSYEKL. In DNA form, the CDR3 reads TGCGCCAGCAGCCGCGTCCGGGACATACTGAGTGAAGCTTTCTTT. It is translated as CASSRVRDILSEAFF.

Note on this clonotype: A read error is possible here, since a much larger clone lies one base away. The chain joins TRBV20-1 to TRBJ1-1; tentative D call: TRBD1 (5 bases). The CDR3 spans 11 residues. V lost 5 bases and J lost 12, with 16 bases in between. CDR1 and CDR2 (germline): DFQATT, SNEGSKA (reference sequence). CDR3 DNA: TGCAGTGCTGGGGACCCCCCGCGGACTTTCTTT. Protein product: CSAGDPPRTFF.

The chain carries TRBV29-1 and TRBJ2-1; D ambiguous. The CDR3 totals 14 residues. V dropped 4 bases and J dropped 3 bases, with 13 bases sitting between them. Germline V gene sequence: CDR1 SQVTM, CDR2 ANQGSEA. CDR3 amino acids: CSVGRIGYYNEQFF. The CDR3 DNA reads TGCAGCGTTGGTCGGATCGGGTACTACAATGAGCAGTTCTTC.

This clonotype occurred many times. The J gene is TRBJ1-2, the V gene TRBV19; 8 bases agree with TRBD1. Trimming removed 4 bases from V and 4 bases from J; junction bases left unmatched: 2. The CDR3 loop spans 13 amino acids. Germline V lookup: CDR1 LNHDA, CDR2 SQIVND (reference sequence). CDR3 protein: CASSTGQGYGYTF. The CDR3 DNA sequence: TGTGCCAGTAGTACCGGACAGGGCTATGGCTACACCTTC. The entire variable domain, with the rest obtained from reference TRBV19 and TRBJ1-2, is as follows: DGGITQSPKYLFRKEGQNVTLSCEQNLNHDAMYWYRQDPGQGLRLIYYSQIVNDFQKGDIAEGYSVSREKKESFPLTVTSAQKNPTAFYLCASSTGQGYGYTFGSGTRLTVV.

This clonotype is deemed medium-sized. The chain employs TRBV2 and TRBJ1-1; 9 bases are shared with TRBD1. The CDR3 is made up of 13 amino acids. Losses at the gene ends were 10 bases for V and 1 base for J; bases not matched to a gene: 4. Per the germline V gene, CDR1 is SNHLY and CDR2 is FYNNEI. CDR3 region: CATTQGANTEAFF. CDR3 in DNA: TGTGCCACCACACAGGGGGCGAACACTGAAGCTTTCTTT.

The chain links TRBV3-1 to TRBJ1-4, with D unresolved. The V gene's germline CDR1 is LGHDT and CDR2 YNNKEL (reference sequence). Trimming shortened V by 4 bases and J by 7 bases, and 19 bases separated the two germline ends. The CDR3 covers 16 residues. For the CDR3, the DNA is TGTGCCAGCAGCCGCGGAAAGGGAACAGTCGGTGAAAAACTGTTTTTT. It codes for CASSRGKGTVGEKLFF.

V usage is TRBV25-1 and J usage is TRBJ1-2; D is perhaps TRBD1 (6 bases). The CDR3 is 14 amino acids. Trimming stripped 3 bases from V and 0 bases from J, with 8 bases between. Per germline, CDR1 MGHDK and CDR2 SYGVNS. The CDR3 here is CASSEGGPNYGYTF. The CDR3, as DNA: TGTGCCAGCAGTGAGGGGGGCCCTAACTATGGCTACACCTTC.

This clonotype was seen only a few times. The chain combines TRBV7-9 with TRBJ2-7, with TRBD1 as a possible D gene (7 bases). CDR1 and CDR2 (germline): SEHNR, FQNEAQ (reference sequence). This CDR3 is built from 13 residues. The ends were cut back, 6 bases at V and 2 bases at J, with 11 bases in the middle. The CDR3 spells CASRAGQTYEQYF. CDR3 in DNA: TGTGCCAGCAGGGCGGGACAGACCTACGAGCAGTACTTC.

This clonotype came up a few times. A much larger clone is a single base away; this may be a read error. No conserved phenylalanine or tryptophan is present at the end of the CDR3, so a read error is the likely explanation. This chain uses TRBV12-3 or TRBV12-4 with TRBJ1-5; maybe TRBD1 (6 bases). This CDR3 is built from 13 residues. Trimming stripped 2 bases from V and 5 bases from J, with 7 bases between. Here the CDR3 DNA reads TGTGCCAGCAGTTTAAGACAGGATCAGCCCCAGCATTCT. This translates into CASSLRQDQPQHS.

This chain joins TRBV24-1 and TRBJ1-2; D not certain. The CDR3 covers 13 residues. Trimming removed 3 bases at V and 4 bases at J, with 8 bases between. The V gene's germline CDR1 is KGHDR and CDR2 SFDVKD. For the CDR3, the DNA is TGTGCCACCAGTGATCGCAGGAGCTATGGCTACACCTTC. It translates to CATSDRRSYGYTF.

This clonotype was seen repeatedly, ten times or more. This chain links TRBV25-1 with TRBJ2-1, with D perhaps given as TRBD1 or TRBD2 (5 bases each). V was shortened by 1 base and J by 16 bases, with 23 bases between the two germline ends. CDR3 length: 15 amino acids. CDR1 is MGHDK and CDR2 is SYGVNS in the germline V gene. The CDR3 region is CASSESNGIRAEAFF. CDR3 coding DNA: TGTGCCAGCAGTGAATCAAATGGGATCAGGGCGGAGGCCTTCTTC. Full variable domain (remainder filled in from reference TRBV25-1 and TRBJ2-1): EADIYQTPRYLVIGTGKKITLECSQTMGHDKMYWYQQDPGMELHLIHYSYGVNSTEKGDLSSESTVSRIRTEHFPLTLESARPSHTSQYLCASSESNGIRAEAFFGPGTRLTVL.

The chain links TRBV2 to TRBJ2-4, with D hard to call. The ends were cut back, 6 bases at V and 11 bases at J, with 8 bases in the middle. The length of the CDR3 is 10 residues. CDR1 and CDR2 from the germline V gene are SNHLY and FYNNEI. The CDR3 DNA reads TGTGCCAGCAGGGCAAAAGTTCAGTACTTC. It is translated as CASRAKVQYF.

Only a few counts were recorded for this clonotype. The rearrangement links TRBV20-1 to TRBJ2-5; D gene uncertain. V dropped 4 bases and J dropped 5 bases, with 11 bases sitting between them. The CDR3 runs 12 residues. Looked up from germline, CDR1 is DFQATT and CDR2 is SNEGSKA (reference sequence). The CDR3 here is CSATSPGETQYF. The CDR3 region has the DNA TGCAGTGCTACATCCCCCGGGGAGACCCAGTACTTC.

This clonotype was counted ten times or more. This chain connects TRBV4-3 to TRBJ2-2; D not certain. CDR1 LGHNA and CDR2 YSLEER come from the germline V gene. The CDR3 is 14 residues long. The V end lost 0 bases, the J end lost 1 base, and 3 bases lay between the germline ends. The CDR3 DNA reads TGCGCCAGCAGCCAAGATATGAACACCGGGGAGCTGTTTTTT. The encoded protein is CASSQDMNTGELFF.

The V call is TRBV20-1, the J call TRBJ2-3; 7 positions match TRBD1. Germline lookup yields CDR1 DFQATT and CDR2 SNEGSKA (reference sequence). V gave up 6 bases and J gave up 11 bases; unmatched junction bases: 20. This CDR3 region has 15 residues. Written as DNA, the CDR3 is TGCAGTGCCGCCGCCGCGACAGGGCTATACAATGAGCAGTATTTT. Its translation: CSAAAATGLYNEQYF.

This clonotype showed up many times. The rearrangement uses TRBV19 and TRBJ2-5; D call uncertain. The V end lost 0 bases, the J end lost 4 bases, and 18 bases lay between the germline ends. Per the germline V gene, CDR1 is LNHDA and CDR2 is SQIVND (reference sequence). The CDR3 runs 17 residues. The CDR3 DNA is TGTGCCAGTAGTATAGATCGTCGGTCCTTGGATAGAGAGACCCAGTACTTC. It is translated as CASSIDRRSLDRETQYF.

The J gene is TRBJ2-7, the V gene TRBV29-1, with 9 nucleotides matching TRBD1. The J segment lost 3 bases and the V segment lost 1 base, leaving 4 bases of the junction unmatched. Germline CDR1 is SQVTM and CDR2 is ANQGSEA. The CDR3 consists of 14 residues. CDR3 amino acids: CSVEGTGELYEQYF. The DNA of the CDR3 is TGCAGCGTTGAAGGGACAGGGGAACTCTACGAGCAGTACTTC.